The source of this T cell receptor beta chain is a study of T cells in Graves' hyperthyroidism and ophthalmopathy. Germline V gene data show CDR1 as DFQATT and CDR2 as SNEGSKA (reference sequence). This CDR3 spans 21 amino acids. With 3 bases clipped from V and 3 bases from J, the junction kept 23 bases outside the gene matches. In its sample, this clonotype was seen many times. TCR beta CDR3 regions were amplified from RNA transcripts. Carried out on the TCR CDR3, a first-round RT-PCR used the HTBI primer set. Via MiXCR, TCRdb re-called the multiplex PCR reads, giving one row per CDR3 protein. The sample consists of about 260,000 distinct CDR3 sequences, 16% of them appearing once. PBMCs stemmed from over 7.5 ml fresh peripheral blood.

V usage is TRBV20-1 and J usage is TRBJ2-1; 10 bases map to TRBD2. Sequences were obtained from blood. The TCR sequence derives from a young woman with Graves' ophthalmopathy. The CDR3 spells CSASDFETSGTRWGHYNEQFF. CDR3 sequence (DNA): TGCAGTGCTAGCGACTTCGAAACTAGCGGGACTAGGTGGGGACACTACAATGAGCAGTTCTTC.